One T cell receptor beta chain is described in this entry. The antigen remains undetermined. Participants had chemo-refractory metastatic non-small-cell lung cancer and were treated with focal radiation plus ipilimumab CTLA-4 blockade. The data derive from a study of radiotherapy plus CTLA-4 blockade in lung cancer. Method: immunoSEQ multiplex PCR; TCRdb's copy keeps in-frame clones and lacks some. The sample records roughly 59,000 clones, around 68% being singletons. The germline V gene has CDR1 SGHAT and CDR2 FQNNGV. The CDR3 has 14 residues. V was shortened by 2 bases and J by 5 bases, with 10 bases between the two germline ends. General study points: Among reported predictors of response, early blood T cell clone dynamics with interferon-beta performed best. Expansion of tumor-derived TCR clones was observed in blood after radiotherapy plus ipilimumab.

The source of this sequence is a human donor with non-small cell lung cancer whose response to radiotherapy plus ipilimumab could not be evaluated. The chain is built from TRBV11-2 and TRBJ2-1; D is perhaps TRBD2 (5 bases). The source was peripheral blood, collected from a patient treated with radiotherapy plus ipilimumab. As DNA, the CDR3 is TGTGCCAGCAGCTTATCGGCGGGCAACAATGAGCAGTTCTTC. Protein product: CASSLSAGNNEQFF.